The present T cell receptor beta chain was sequenced within a study of shared clonotypes between healthy human individuals. General study findings and limits: In having few donors, the study represented limited genetic and exposure-history diversity.

The assay was immunoSEQ multiplex PCR, and TCRdb's table has in-frame clones only and misses some. The sample holds around 500,000 clones, roughly three quarters seen once. As for this clone: The antigen is unknown.

V lost 6 bases to trimming and J lost 2 bases, with 6 bases between them. CDR3 length: 11 amino acids. Germline V CDR1 and CDR2: DFQATT, SNEGSKA (reference sequence). The sequencing input was PBMCs. This TCR was recovered from a woman in her 40s in good health. Some clones in this sample may be carry-over from other donors' samples. J is TRBJ2-3 and V is TRBV20-1; no clear D. For the CDR3, the DNA is TGCAGTGCAAAATCCACAGATACGCAGTATTTT. Translating it yields CSAKSTDTQYF.